Shown below are 24 T cell receptor beta chains from a single sample sequenced in a study of persistence of HIV-infected CD4 T cells. Sequencing used immunoSEQ version 4 in survey mode. Sequencing used immunoSEQ multiplex PCR; TCRdb keeps in-frame clones, though not all of them. The sample consists of about 46,000 clones, 70% to 90% of them appearing once. This nonspecific control used anti-CD3/anti-CD28 bead stimulation of CD4+ T cells. Sorting of responding CD4+ T cells relied on upregulated CD40 ligand together with CD69. No antigen has been assigned to these receptors. Material: CD4+ T cells sorted from PBMCs after approximately 19-hour stimulation, obtained from a patient who received antiretroviral therapy. Source of these receptors: an adult woman with HIV who was CMV-seropositive.

The genes are TRBV11-3 and TRBJ2-1; 10 bases line up with TRBD2. V dropped 1 base and J dropped 10; count of bases not matched to a gene: 7. The CDR3 covers 15 residues. Germline V CDR1 and CDR2: SGHNT, YENEEA. CDR3 in DNA: TGTGCCAGCAGCTTAGCGGAGCGGGGGGGAGAAGAGCAGTTCTTC. Its translation: CASSLAERGGEEQFF.

The rearrangement joins TRBV5-1 to TRBJ2-3; the D gene is possibly TRBD1 (5 bases). The V and J ends lost 4 bases and 2 bases respectively, with 17 bases between them. The length of the CDR3 is 16 residues. Germline CDR1 reads SGHRS; CDR2 reads YFSETQ. The CDR3 protein is CASSQGRVPNTDTQYF. CDR3 in DNA: TGCGCCAGCAGCCAGGGAAGGGTCCCAAACACAGATACGCAGTATTTT.

The chain is built from TRBV15 and TRBJ2-7, with a possible D match to TRBD1 (6 bases). The CDR3 is 16 amino acids. Trimming left V 0 bases short and J 2 bases short, with 14 bases between. Germline V gives CDR1 LNHNV, CDR2 YYDKDF (reference sequence). The CDR3 bases are TGTGCCACCAGCAGAGATCTGGGCCAGGGGACCTACGAGCAGTACTTC. This encodes CATSRDLGQGTYEQYF.

V and J are TRBV7-8 and TRBJ2-3; weak D call: TRBD2 (6 bases). Looked up from germline, CDR1 is SGHVS and CDR2 is FQNEAQ. CDR3 length equals 15 residues. The ends were cut back, 3 bases at V and 1 base at J, with 11 bases in the middle. CDR3 DNA: TGTGCCAGCAGCTTCAACACGGGAGGCACAGATACGCAGTATTTT. Amino acids: CASSFNTGGTDTQYF.

This clone was seen a few times. The gene calls are TRBV6-1 and TRBJ1-3; D is perhaps TRBD1 (5 bases). V lost 2 bases and J 2 bases, leaving 10 bases between the germline ends. The CDR3 extends over 15 amino acids. CDR1 is MNHNS and CDR2 is SASEGT in the germline V gene. CDR3 amino acids: CASSEQGSPGNTIYF. In nucleotides, the CDR3 is TGTGCCAGCAGTGAACAGGGATCACCTGGAAACACCATATATTTT.

The chain is built from TRBV2 and TRBJ1-1, with D tentatively TRBD1 (5 bases). V shed 6 bases and J shed 0 bases, with 11 bases lying between them. Germline V CDR1 and CDR2: SNHLY, FYNNEI. CDR3 length: 14 residues. The CDR3 coding sequence is TGTGCCAGCAGGCTGGGACGGATGAACACTGAAGCTTTCTTT. Its translation is CASRLGRMNTEAFF.

This chain joins TRBV12-3 or TRBV12-4 and TRBJ1-5; TRBD1 might be the D (5 bases). The CDR3 consists of 13 residues. V lost 0 bases, J lost 6 bases, and 6 bases lay in between. The CDR3 spells CASSLAGGQPQHF. The CDR3 bases are TGTGCCAGCAGTTTAGCCGGGGGTCAGCCCCAGCATTTT.

The chain carries TRBV19 and TRBJ1-1; D is possibly TRBD1 (6 bases). The CDR3 has 14 residues. Germline V gives CDR1 LNHDA, CDR2 SQIVND (reference sequence). V was shortened by 4 bases and J by 1 base, with 10 bases between the two germline ends. Written as DNA, the CDR3 is TGTGCCAGTAGTAGTGACAGGAAGAACACTGAAGCTTTCTTT. It yields the protein CASSSDRKNTEAFF. Filled out from reference TRBV19 and TRBJ1-1, the complete variable domain reads DGGITQSPKYLFRKEGQNVTLSCEQNLNHDAMYWYRQDPGQGLRLIYYSQIVNDFQKGDIAEGYSVSREKKESFPLTVTSAQKNPTAFYLCASSSDRKNTEAFFGQGTRLTVV.

This sequence joins TRBV9 and TRBJ1-2, with a possible D match to TRBD1 (5 bases). V shed 1 base and J shed 5 bases, with 12 bases lying between them. Germline V lookup: CDR1 SGDLS, CDR2 YYNGEE. There are 14 residues in the CDR3. The CDR3 loop is CASSVSGTDYGYTF. DNA of the CDR3: TGTGCCAGCAGCGTATCGGGGACGGATTATGGCTACACCTTC.

The chain is built from TRBV7-3 and TRBJ1-1; no firm D call. Looked up from germline, CDR1 is SGHTA and CDR2 is FQGTGA. The CDR3 has 14 residues. The germline V and J ends were trimmed by 5 bases and 6 bases, with 16 bases remaining between them. The CDR3 DNA follows: TGTGCCAGCAGCCCCTCTGGACCGGGCGCTGAAGCTTTCTTT. It specifies CASSPSGPGAEAFF.

V usage is TRBV7-3 and J usage is TRBJ2-1; D is uncertain. CDR1 SGHTA and CDR2 FQGTGA come from the germline V gene. The V gene lost 5 bases and the J gene lost 4 bases, with 9 bases spanning the gap. The CDR3 runs 13 residues. The CDR3 loop reads CASSETRYNEQFF. In DNA form, the CDR3 reads TGTGCCAGCAGCGAGACCCGTTACAATGAGCAGTTCTTC.

The chain recombines TRBV25-1 with TRBJ2-2, with 7 bases matching TRBD1. V gave up 1 base and J gave up 4 bases; unmatched junction bases: 3. CDR1 and CDR2 (germline): MGHDK, SYGVNS. The CDR3 length is 15 residues. The CDR3 spells CASSESHRGTGELFF. CDR3 DNA: TGTGCCAGCAGTGAATCTCACAGGGGCACCGGGGAGCTGTTTTTT.

The chain links TRBV6-5 to TRBJ1-2, with TRBD1 identical over 7 bases. The germline CDR1 and CDR2 sequences are MNHEY and SVGAGI. CDR3 length: 13 residues. V lost 6 bases to trimming and J lost 6 bases; unmatched junction nucleotides: 7. The CDR3, as DNA: TGTGCCAGCAGGCCGCACACAGGGGATGGCTACACCTTC. Its translation: CASRPHTGDGYTF.

This chain connects TRBV11-3 to TRBJ1-1; D is uncertain. V lost 0 bases and J lost 3, with 8 bases in between. The CDR3 totals 14 residues. Germline lookup yields CDR1 SGHNT and CDR2 YENEEA. This CDR3 reads CASSLERDYTEAFF. CDR3 DNA sequence: TGTGCCAGCAGCTTAGAACGAGATTACACTGAAGCTTTCTTT.

This rearrangement joins TRBV7-9 to TRBJ1-2; D is perhaps TRBD1 (6 bases). Per the germline V gene, CDR1 is SEHNR and CDR2 is FQNEAQ (reference sequence). The CDR3 runs 13 residues. The V end was cut by 1 base, the J end by 8 bases, with 11 bases between. The CDR3 reads CASSLDREGGYTF. In DNA form, the CDR3 reads TGTGCCAGCAGCTTAGACAGGGAGGGCGGCTACACCTTC. Based on the CDR3 plus reference TRBV7-9 and TRBJ1-2, the full variable domain is DTGVSQNPRHKITKRGQNVTFRCDPISEHNRLYWYRQTLGQGPEFLTYFQNEAQLEKSRLLSDRFSAERPKGSFSTLEIQRTEQGDSAMYLCASSLDREGGYTFGSGTRLTVV.

This chain connects TRBV18 to TRBJ1-3; D gene uncertain. The germline V gene has CDR1 KGHSH and CDR2 LQKENI. The V end lost 6 bases, the J end lost 0 bases, and 18 bases lay between the germline ends. This CDR3 is built from 17 residues. The CDR3 nucleotides read TGTGCCAGCTCCCCGAACCCCGGCCGCGTCTCTGGAAACACCATATATTTT. Its protein is CASSPNPGRVSGNTIYF. Full variable domain (outside the CDR3, taken from reference TRBV18 and TRBJ1-3): NAGVMQNPRHLVRRRGQEARLRCSPMKGHSHVYWYRQLPEEGLKFMVYLQKENIIDESGMPKERFSAEFPKEGPSILRIQQVVRGDSAAYFCASSPNPGRVSGNTIYFGEGSWLTVV.

This clone was counted a few times. The chain uses TRBV6-1 and TRBJ2-1; a possible D gene is TRBD1 (6 bases). The germline V gene has CDR1 MNHNS and CDR2 SASEGT. The CDR3 is 17 amino acids. The V end was cut by 4 bases, the J end by 6 bases, with 22 bases between. The CDR3 region has the DNA TGTGCCAGCAGTGCCACGCTGACAGGACAGAGAAGCAATGAGCAGTTCTTC. This encodes CASSATLTGQRSNEQFF.

V usage is TRBV7-8 and J usage is TRBJ2-5, with 10 bases matching TRBD2. This CDR3 comprises 17 residues. V gave up 5 bases and J gave up 2 bases; unmatched junction bases: 11. The germline V gene encodes CDR1 SGHVS and CDR2 FQNEAQ. The CDR3 DNA reads TGTGCCAGCAGCCCCCGGGGTAGCGGGGGGACACAAGAGACCCAGTACTTC. Its translation is CASSPRGSGGTQETQYF.

For this clone: One end of the junction does not line up with germline, which may come from a read error. The chain couples TRBV7-3 to TRBJ1-2; 8 bases map to TRBD1. CDR1 is SGHTA and CDR2 is FQGTGA in the germline V gene. CDR3 length: 15 residues. Written as DNA, the CDR3 is TGTGCCAGCAGCCAAGGACAGGGCCCCACCTATAGCTACACCTTC. Amino acids: CASSQGQGPTYSYTF.

V is TRBV2 and J is TRBJ1-4, with 11 positions matching TRBD1. Looked up from germline, CDR1 is SNHLY and CDR2 is FYNNEI. This CDR3 comprises 15 residues. V lost 7 bases and J lost 6; bases outside the gene matches: 7. CDR3 loop: CASNARTGGDEKLFF. DNA of the CDR3: TGTGCCAGCAACGCTCGGACAGGGGGCGATGAAAAACTGTTTTTT.

Concerning this clone itself: The sample contains more than one DNA sequence encoding this CDR3. V and J are TRBV3-1 (or the pseudogene TRBV3-2) and TRBJ1-6; D gene uncertain. This CDR3 is 13 amino acids long. The V gene's germline CDR1 is LGHDT and CDR2 YNNKEL (reference sequence). V was pared by 1 base and J by 8 bases, with 6 bases between. CDR3 sequence (DNA): TGTGCCAGCAGCCAAGTTACCGATTCACCCCTCCACTTT. Amino acid sequence: CASSQVTDSPLHF.

This clone was seen only once. The J gene is TRBJ2-3, the V gene TRBV19; D unclear. V was trimmed by 7 bases and J by 2 bases, leaving 4 bases between them. CDR3 length: 11 residues. Germline CDR1 reads LNHDA; CDR2 reads SQIVND (reference sequence). The CDR3 region is CASTNTDTQYF. The CDR3 nucleotides are TGTGCCAGTACCAACACAGATACGCAGTATTTT.

Here the CDR3 reads CASEPGQGRNEQYF. The CDR3 DNA follows: TGTGCCAGTGAGCCGGGACAGGGAAGAAACGAGCAGTACTTC. This chain joins TRBV19 and TRBJ2-7; 9 positions agree with TRBD1. With 8 bases clipped from V and 5 bases from J, the junction kept 10 bases outside the gene matches. The germline V gene has CDR1 LNHDA and CDR2 SQIVND (reference sequence). The CDR3 totals 14 residues.

The chain uses TRBV5-1 and TRBJ1-4; D is uncertain. The CDR3 has 13 residues. Germline V gene sequence: CDR1 SGHRS, CDR2 YFSETQ. The V gene lost 2 bases and the J gene lost 8 bases, with 10 bases spanning the gap. Here the CDR3 DNA reads TGCGCCAGCAGCTTTGAGGATAGGGAAAAACTGTTTTTT. Its translation is CASSFEDREKLFF.